These 9 T cell receptor beta chains were all obtained from the same sample, sequenced in a study of response to subunit inactivated influenza vaccine. TCRdb called the RT-PCR reads again in MiXCR, with one record for every CDR3 protein. The sample holds just under 550,000 distinct CDR3 sequences; 20% to 25% are singletons and the top ten take 2.5% to 3.5%. The data were also submitted as part of a second study, on T cells expressing NK-cell markers. That work states: Making the TCR beta cDNA relied on 5'RACE template switching with UMIs.

The specimen comprised CD4+ T cells sorted from PBMCs, sampled 11 to 12 days after vaccination. These TCRs come from a man aged 45-65 years who received an inactivated influenza vaccine.

This chain's CDR3 is CASSQSLAGGREQYF. The CDR3 nucleotides are TGTGCCAGCAGCCAAAGTCTAGCGGGAGGACGTGAGCAGTACTTC. The chain employs TRBV4-2 and TRBJ2-7, with TRBD2 identical over 11 bases. Germline CDR1 and CDR2: LGHNA and YNFKEQ. Unmatched junction bases numbered 7, after V lost 2 bases and J lost 7 bases. The CDR3 sequence is 15 residues long.

The table lists this clonotype with a few counts. The chain combines TRBV15 with TRBJ2-1, with 9 bases lining up with TRBD1. The germline CDR1 and CDR2 sequences are LNHNV and YYDKDF (reference sequence). CDR3 length equals 15 residues. The ends lost 0 bases at V and 7 bases at J; junction bases unmatched: 4. The CDR3 coding sequence is TGTGCCACCAGCAGAGAAGACAGGGGGTATAATGAGCAGTTCTTC. It is translated as CATSREDRGYNEQFF.

The chain couples TRBV2 to TRBJ2-7; 7 bases map to TRBD2. The CDR3 extends over 12 amino acids. Germline lookup yields CDR1 SNHLY and CDR2 FYNNEI. V lost 7 bases to trimming and J lost 4 bases; unmatched junction nucleotides: 4. CDR3 in amino acids: CASKLAAYEQYF. CDR3 DNA sequence: TGTGCCAGCAAGCTAGCGGCTTACGAGCAGTACTTC.

The sample holds a few counts of this clonotype. The chain is built from TRBV5-1 and TRBJ2-7, with 8 bases identical to TRBD2. The CDR3 totals 13 residues. The germline V gene has CDR1 SGHRS and CDR2 YFSETQ. V was clipped by 7 bases and J by 9 bases; unmatched bases: 12. The CDR3 DNA is TGCGCCAGCTCAGTACGGGAGGGAGGACGGCAGTACTTC. As protein: CASSVREGGRQYF.

Ten or more counts support this clonotype. The V gene is TRBV10-3, the J gene TRBJ2-7; the D gene is possibly TRBD2 (6 bases). V lost 3 bases to trimming and J lost 6 bases, with 12 bases between them. This CDR3 is built from 13 residues. The germline gives CDR1 ENHRY, CDR2 SYGVKD. The CDR3 nucleotides read TGTGCCATCAGTGAATTGTCCGGGGGCGAGCAGTACTTC. Translated, it gives CAISELSGGEQYF.

About this clonotype: This may come from a read error, since a much larger clone is one base off. The chain links TRBV6-1 to TRBJ2-6; D is perhaps TRBD1 (5 bases). CDR1 MNHNS and CDR2 SASEGT come from the germline V gene. The CDR3 is 16 residues long. Written as DNA, the CDR3 is TGTGCCAGCAGTGAAGTTTTTTGGGCTGGGGCCAACGTCCTGTCTTTC. It codes for CASSEVFWAGANVLSF.

This clonotype has more than one count but fewer than ten. The chain is built from TRBV20-1 and TRBJ2-1, with 15 nucleotides matching TRBD2. This CDR3 contains 15 residues. V was clipped by 8 bases and J by 3 bases; unmatched bases: 5. Germline V gives CDR1 DFQATT, CDR2 SNEGSKA (reference sequence). The CDR3 DNA follows: TGCAGTCCCAGGACTAGCGGGAGGGTCTACAATGAGCAGTTCTTC. This encodes CSPRTSGRVYNEQFF.

The CDR3 reads CAISQGTNEKLFF. The CDR3, as DNA: TGTGCCATCAGCCAGGGGACTAATGAAAAACTGTTTTTT. This chain links TRBV10-3 with TRBJ1-4; tentative D call: TRBD1 (6 bases). The CDR3 spans 13 residues. The germline gives CDR1 ENHRY, CDR2 SYGVKD. Trimming cost V 6 bases and J 2 bases, with 7 bases left between them.

This chain connects TRBV4-2 to TRBJ2-1; D perhaps matches TRBD1 (5 bases). The V gene lost 0 bases and the J gene lost 0 bases, with 12 bases spanning the gap. Per germline, CDR1 LGHNA and CDR2 YNFKEQ. The CDR3 sequence is 17 residues long. CDR3 protein: CASSQEGSDSSYNEQFF. CDR3 in DNA: TGTGCCAGCAGCCAAGAGGGAAGCGACAGCTCCTACAATGAGCAGTTCTTC.